Here is one T cell receptor (beta chain) with its context. Per sample, a minimum of 6.5 million PBMCs were isolated. The sample comes from a study of blood T cells in healthy people across ages. PCR was performed a second time for about 7 to 12 cycles using a sample-barcoded 5' primer and a J-beta primer mix. TCRdb passed the 5' RACE reads through MiXCR, listing each CDR3 protein once. The data contain around 900,000 distinct CDR3 sequences, about 51% of them seen just once; the ten biggest clones take up roughly a fifth. V dropped 5 bases and J dropped 6; count of bases not matched to a gene: 6. The CDR3 covers 13 residues. Germline CDR1 reads SQVTM; CDR2 reads ANQGSEA.

The clonotype originates from a woman aged 55-70 years in good health. The V gene is TRBV29-1, the J gene TRBJ2-2; TRBD2 agrees at 7 bases. Sequenced: blood. In DNA, the CDR3 is TGCAGCGTTCGTGTGGCGGGAGCCGGGGAGCTGTTTTTT. Translated, it gives CSVRVAGAGELFF.